Presented here are 16 T cell receptor beta chains from one specimen sequenced in a study of shared clonotypes between healthy human individuals. Profiling relied on immunoSEQ multiplex PCR, and the TCRdb table lists in-frame clones only, not all of them. This sample yields about 2.2 million clones, of which about 93% are seen a single time; about 1.6% belongs to the top ten. In the naive CD8 group, cells lacked CD45RO and were positively selected for CCR7, so terminally differentiated effector memory CD45RA+ cells were left out. The sequenced sample was naive CD8+ T cells from PBMCs. These receptors all come from a man between 18 and 35 years old in good health. Some clones in this sample may be carry-over from other donors' samples.

The rearrangement links TRBV19 to TRBJ2-4; 8 bases fit TRBD1. In germline, CDR1 is LNHDA, CDR2 SQIVND (reference sequence). J was trimmed by 5 bases and V by 9 bases; bases with no gene match: 15. The CDR3 extends over 16 amino acids. The chain's CDR3 is CASQPGTGQGENIQYF. CDR3 sequence (DNA): TGTGCCAGCCAACCAGGGACCGGACAGGGAGAAAACATTCAGTACTTC. Filled out from reference TRBV19 and TRBJ2-4, the complete variable domain reads DGGITQSPKYLFRKEGQNVTLSCEQNLNHDAMYWYRQDPGQGLRLIYYSQIVNDFQKGDIAEGYSVSREKKESFPLTVTSAQKNPTAFYLCASQPGTGQGENIQYFGAGTRLSVL.

The chain carries TRBV4-3 and TRBJ2-3; 8 nucleotides agree with TRBD2. Looked up from germline, CDR1 is LGHNA and CDR2 is YSLEER. The CDR3 covers 16 residues. The V segment lost 1 base and the J segment 2 bases; nucleotides outside the gene matches: 5. For the CDR3, the DNA is TGCGCCAGCAGCCAAGTGTCTAGCGGGCACACAGATACGCAGTATTTT. Its protein is CASSQVSSGHTDTQYF.

The chain combines TRBV19 with TRBJ1-5; D unclear. The CDR3 runs 14 residues. Germline CDR1 is LNHDA and CDR2 is SQIVND (reference sequence). The V gene lost 3 bases and the J gene lost 4 bases, with 10 bases spanning the gap. Written as DNA, the CDR3 is TGTGCCAGTAGTATCTTAGCGGGGAATCAGCCCCAGCATTTT. Amino acid sequence: CASSILAGNQPQHF.

The chain recombines TRBV2 with TRBJ2-7; the D gene is possibly TRBD1 (5 bases). The CDR3 spans 15 residues. The germline CDR1 and CDR2 sequences are SNHLY and FYNNEI. V was trimmed by 7 bases and J by 0 bases, leaving 16 bases between them. CDR3 loop: CASTQTAGASYEQYF. CDR3 nucleotides: TGTGCCAGCACCCAAACGGCTGGGGCCTCCTACGAGCAGTACTTC.

The V gene is TRBV6-1, the J gene TRBJ2-5, with TRBD2 matching over 12 bases. In germline, CDR1 is MNHNS, CDR2 SASEGT. The CDR3 has 14 amino acids. The V segment lost 4 bases and the J segment 3 bases; nucleotides outside the gene matches: 0. CDR3 nucleotides: TGTGCCAGCAGTGGACTAGCGGGAGAAGAGACCCAGTACTTC. It encodes CASSGLAGEETQYF.

This sequence joins TRBV6-1 and TRBJ2-2; D gene unclear. Trimming took 8 bases from V and 1 from J, leaving 8 bases between them. Germline CDR1 MNHNS, CDR2 SASEGT. The CDR3 runs 13 residues. CDR3 sequence: CASRFRNTGELFF. The CDR3 nucleotides are TGTGCCAGCCGGTTCAGGAACACCGGGGAGCTGTTTTTT.

This clone has a single count. V and J are TRBV7-9 and TRBJ2-7, with 7 bases fitting TRBD1. V dropped 7 bases and J dropped 2; count of bases not matched to a gene: 2. Germline CDR1 and CDR2: SEHNR and FQNEAQ (reference sequence). The CDR3 is 12 residues long. The CDR3 bases are TGTGCCAGCAAAGGACAGGCCTACGAGCAGTACTTC. This encodes CASKGQAYEQYF.

This clone has only one observation. Different DNA sequences within this sample yield the same CDR3. The chain combines TRBV5-6 with TRBJ2-7, with 7 bases identical to TRBD2. Trimming at V came to 4 bases and at J to 1 base, leaving 2 bases not matched to a gene. Per the germline V gene, CDR1 is SGHDT and CDR2 is YYEEEE. The CDR3 loop spans 13 amino acids. For the CDR3, the DNA is TGTGCCAGCAGCCGGGGAGGGTCCTACGAGCAGTACTTC. Its protein product is CASSRGGSYEQYF.

Comment on this clone: The same CDR3 can be traced to other DNA sequences in this sample. V is TRBV19 and J is TRBJ1-2, with 11 bases that match TRBD1. Trimming at V came to 6 bases and at J to 5 bases, leaving 5 bases not matched to a gene. Germline V gives CDR1 LNHDA, CDR2 SQIVND (reference sequence). The CDR3 sequence is 14 residues long. The CDR3 protein is CASSPGQGAYGYTF. The CDR3 DNA sequence: TGTGCCAGTAGCCCTGGACAGGGGGCTTATGGCTACACCTTC.

The V call is TRBV18, the J call TRBJ1-1; the D gene is possibly TRBD1 (6 bases). Germline V gene sequence: CDR1 KGHSH, CDR2 LQKENI. The CDR3 loop spans 14 amino acids. Trimming pared 1 base from V and 4 bases from J, leaving 10 bases between. CDR3 sequence: CASSPHPGATEAFF. The CDR3 DNA sequence: TGTGCCAGCTCACCACATCCAGGGGCCACTGAAGCTTTCTTT. The complete variable domain, with remaining parts taken from reference TRBV18 and TRBJ1-1, reads NAGVMQNPRHLVRRRGQEARLRCSPMKGHSHVYWYRQLPEEGLKFMVYLQKENIIDESGMPKERFSAEFPKEGPSILRIQQVVRGDSAAYFCASSPHPGATEAFFGQGTRLTVV.

The chain combines TRBV6-5 with TRBJ2-1; a possible D gene is TRBD2 (6 bases). Germline V lookup: CDR1 MNHEY, CDR2 SVGAGI. V gave up 2 bases and J gave up 5 bases, with 10 bases separating them. The CDR3 runs 14 residues. Written as DNA, the CDR3 is TGTGCCAGCAGTTACCGGGGGTTTCACAATGAGCAGTTCTTC. Translated, it gives CASSYRGFHNEQFF.

The chain is built from TRBV29-1 and TRBJ2-7, with unresolved D. The germline V gene has CDR1 SQVTM and CDR2 ANQGSEA. V lost 2 bases and J 7 bases, leaving 12 bases between the germline ends. The CDR3 length is 12 residues. Written as DNA, the CDR3 is TGCAGCGTTGAACTAGTTACATCAGAGCAGTACTTC. Its translation is CSVELVTSEQYF.

The V call is TRBV28, the J call TRBJ2-5, with D tentatively TRBD1 or TRBD2 (5 bases each). CDR1 is MDHEN and CDR2 is SYDVKM in the germline V gene. Trimming cost V 5 bases and J 2 bases, with 24 bases left between them. The CDR3 length is 18 residues. CDR3 loop: CASSNRDAPSPDQETQYF. CDR3 nucleotides: TGTGCCAGCAGTAACCGGGACGCGCCCTCCCCCGATCAAGAGACCCAGTACTTC.

The chain carries TRBV9 and TRBJ2-3, with D tentatively TRBD1 (6 bases). This CDR3 comprises 14 residues. Germline V CDR1 and CDR2: SGDLS, YYNGEE. Trimming shortened V by 3 bases and J by 2 bases, and 10 bases separated the two germline ends. CDR3 protein: CASSETGTTDTQYF. CDR3 sequence (DNA): TGTGCCAGCAGCGAAACAGGGACCACAGATACGCAGTATTTT.

V gene TRBV4-3 combines with J gene TRBJ1-4; D gene ambiguous. CDR3 length: 14 residues. Germline V lookup: CDR1 LGHNA, CDR2 YSLEER. V was trimmed by 1 base and J by 7 bases, leaving 10 bases between them. CDR3 protein: CASSQVRGSEKLFF. The CDR3 bases are TGCGCCAGCAGCCAAGTACGGGGTAGTGAAAAACTGTTTTTT.

To note about this clone: Other DNA sequences in this sample translate to the same CDR3. The chain is built from TRBV5-6 and TRBJ1-5; D is ambiguous. From germline, CDR1 is SGHDT and CDR2 YYEEEE. The length of the CDR3 is 12 residues. V was clipped by 0 bases and J by 7 bases, with 5 bases between them. For the CDR3, the DNA is TGTGCCAGCAGCTTGGGGGCACAGCCCCAGCATTTT. Encoded protein: CASSLGAQPQHF.